This T cell receptor (beta chain) comes out of a study of control samples from healthy donors and cancer patients. The repertoire was sequenced with immunoSEQ multiplex PCR; TCRdb's copy has only in-frame clones and lacks some. The sample holds about 150,000 clones, around 92% seen once. This CDR3 comprises 18 residues. With V trimmed by 1 base and J by 0 bases, 5 bases remained unmatched. Germline CDR1 reads LNHDA; CDR2 reads SQIVND (reference sequence). The sequencing sample was made of blood. The sequence came from a man aged 25 to 45 in good health. The chain combines TRBV19 with TRBJ2-4, with 11 bases matching TRBD2. CDR3 in amino acids: CASSIGSGGAGAKNIQYF. In DNA, the CDR3 is TGTGCCAGTAGTATAGGTAGCGGGGGGGCTGGAGCCAAAAACATTCAGTACTTC.